This record looks at one TCR beta chain sequence and its context. Its cognate antigen is unknown. TCRdb reanalysed the 5' RACE reads using MiXCR and keeps one entry per CDR3 protein. The table records some 220,000 distinct CDR3 sequences, about 6.7% of them present only once. The CDR3 extends over 16 amino acids. In germline, CDR1 is MNHEY, CDR2 SMNVEV (reference sequence). The ends were cut back, 5 bases at V and 0 bases at J, with 14 bases in the middle. The record originates from a study of CD8 T cells in ankylosing spondylitis. Study outcomes and limitations: It appeared that ankylosing spondylitis blood was characterized by a TCR beta motif of several highly homologous variants.

The receptor's source is a male donor with ankylosing spondylitis. V and J are TRBV27 and TRBJ1-5; D might be TRBD1 (5 bases). Sequencing used blood, either unsorted or a sorted T cell fraction (not recorded which). The CDR3 nucleotides are TGTGCCAGCAGTCCTTCTACGGGGGATAGCAATCAGCCCCAGCATTTT. This codes for CASSPSTGDSNQPQHF.